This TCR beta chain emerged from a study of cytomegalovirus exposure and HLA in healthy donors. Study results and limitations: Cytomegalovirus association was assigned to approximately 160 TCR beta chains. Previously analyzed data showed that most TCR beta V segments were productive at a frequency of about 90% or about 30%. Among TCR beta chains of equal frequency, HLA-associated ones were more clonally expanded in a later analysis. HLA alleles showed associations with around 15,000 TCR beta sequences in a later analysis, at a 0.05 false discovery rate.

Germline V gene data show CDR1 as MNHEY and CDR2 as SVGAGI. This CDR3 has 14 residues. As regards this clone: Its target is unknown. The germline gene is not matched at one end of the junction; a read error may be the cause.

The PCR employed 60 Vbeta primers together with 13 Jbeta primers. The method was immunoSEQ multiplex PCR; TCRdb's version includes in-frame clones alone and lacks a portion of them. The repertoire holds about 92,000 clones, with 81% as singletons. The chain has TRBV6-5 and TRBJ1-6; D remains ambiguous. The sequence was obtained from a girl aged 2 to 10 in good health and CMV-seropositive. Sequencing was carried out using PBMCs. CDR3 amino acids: CASSYSAGNSPLHF. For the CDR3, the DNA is TGTGCCAGCAGTTACTCGGCGGGTAATTCGCCCCTCCACTTT.